A single sample is the source of the 14 T cell receptor beta chains below, sequenced in a study of shared clonotypes between healthy human individuals. Produced via immunoSEQ multiplex PCR; TCRdb's table is partial and in-frame only. The sample consists of about 2.1 million clones, just over 90% of them appearing once. Naive CD8 cells lacked CD45RO and underwent positive selection for CCR7, leaving out terminally differentiated effector memory CD45RA+ cells. Sample: naive CD8+ T cells from PBMCs. The receptors originated from a man between 18 and 29 years old in good health. Some clones in this sample may be carry-over from other donors' samples.

The chain uses TRBV5-1 and TRBJ2-4, with 7 bases matching TRBD2. This CDR3 is 13 amino acids long. The ends lost 2 bases at V and 9 bases at J; junction bases unmatched: 5. Per the germline V gene, CDR1 is SGHRS and CDR2 is YFSETQ. CDR3 protein: CASSFLGEGIQYF. The CDR3 nucleotides read TGCGCCAGCAGCTTTTTGGGGGAGGGCATTCAGTACTTC.

The rearrangement uses TRBV6-1 and TRBJ2-7, with TRBD2 matching 7 bases. The CDR3 has 13 residues. The germline gives CDR1 MNHNS, CDR2 SASEGT. V gave up 8 bases and J gave up 3 bases; unmatched junction bases: 7. The CDR3 reads CASASLADYEQYF. The DNA of the CDR3 is TGTGCCAGCGCTAGCCTAGCGGACTACGAGCAGTACTTC.

V and J are TRBV9 and TRBJ2-1; 10 nucleotides line up with TRBD2. With 1 base clipped from V and 5 bases from J, the junction kept 12 bases outside the gene matches. CDR1 is SGDLS and CDR2 is YYNGEE in the germline V gene. This CDR3 comprises 18 residues. The CDR3 DNA is TGTGCCAGCAGCGTATTAGGTCTAGCGGGGGAGTCGGACAATGAGCAGTTCTTC. Translation gives CASSVLGLAGESDNEQFF.

The chain carries TRBV27 and TRBJ1-1, with D unclear. Looked up from germline, CDR1 is MNHEY and CDR2 is SMNVEV (reference sequence). The CDR3 runs to 11 residues. V was trimmed by 8 bases and J by 1 base, leaving 5 bases between them. The CDR3 here is CASFENTEAFF. The CDR3 DNA reads TGTGCCAGCTTTGAGAACACTGAAGCTTTCTTT.

This clone was seen once. This rearrangement joins TRBV11-2 to TRBJ2-1, with 14 bases identical to TRBD2. V trimming: 9 bases; J trimming: 8 bases; junction bases outside the gene matches: 3. This CDR3 has 13 residues. The germline gives CDR1 SGHAT, CDR2 FQNNGV. The CDR3 DNA reads TGTGCCAGTAGGACTAGCGGGAGGTATGAGCAGTTCTTC. This codes for CASRTSGRYEQFF. Complete variable domain (other parts from reference TRBV11-2 and TRBJ2-1): EAGVAQSPRYKIIEKRQSVAFWCNPISGHATLYWYQQILGQGPKLLIQFQNNGVVDDSQLPKDRFSAERLKGVDSTLKIQPAKLEDSAVYLCASRTSGRYEQFFGPGTRLTVL.

The V gene is TRBV4-3, the J gene TRBJ2-2; 9 nucleotides align to TRBD2. The germline V gene has CDR1 LGHNA and CDR2 YSLEER. This CDR3 comprises 16 residues. The trim removed 5 bases at V and 6 bases at J, leaving 10 bases unmatched. CDR3 amino acids: CASSYWRGGRAGELFF. The CDR3 nucleotides are TGCGCCAGCAGCTACTGGCGGGGGGGCAGGGCCGGGGAGCTGTTTTTT.

CDR3 in amino acids: CASSLPLRRTDTQYF. CDR3 bases: TGTGCCAGCAGTCTTCCCCTGAGACGCACAGATACGCAGTATTTT. This sequence joins TRBV28 and TRBJ2-3, with D uncertain. The V gene's germline CDR1 is MDHEN and CDR2 SYDVKM. V dropped 5 bases and J dropped 1 base, with 13 bases sitting between them. CDR3 length: 15 amino acids.

The V call is TRBV10-3, the J call TRBJ1-2, with 10 bases fitting TRBD1. The V gene's germline CDR1 is ENHRY and CDR2 SYGVKD. V gave up 7 bases and J gave up 6 bases; unmatched junction bases: 8. The CDR3 extends over 14 amino acids. The DNA of the CDR3 is TGTGCCATCACCCCGACAGGGGGCGGAGATGGCTACACCTTC. It translates to CAITPTGGGDGYTF.

The chain links TRBV11-1 to TRBJ1-3; D remains ambiguous. Germline V lookup: CDR1 SGHAT, CDR2 FQDESV (reference sequence). The V end was cut by 5 bases, the J end by 0 bases, with 11 bases between. CDR3 length: 15 residues. The CDR3 nucleotides read TGTGCCAGCAGCCATCAGACACTCTCTGGAAACACCATATATTTT. Encoded protein: CASSHQTLSGNTIYF.

The rearrangement joins TRBV4-1 to TRBJ2-7; D remains unclear. The V gene lost 1 base and the J gene lost 3 bases, with 13 bases spanning the gap. This CDR3 region has 15 residues. Germline CDR1 MGHRA, CDR2 YSYEKL. The CDR3 DNA reads as TGCGCCAGCAGCCAAGGGGGAAACTCCCACTACGAGCAGTACTTC. It codes for CASSQGGNSHYEQYF.

The chain has TRBV7-8 and TRBJ2-1; D may be TRBD1 or TRBD2 (5 bases each). CDR1 is SGHVS, CDR2 FQNEAQ, per germline. V lost 0 bases to trimming and J lost 2 bases, with 5 bases between them. The CDR3 loop spans 14 amino acids. The CDR3 region is CASSLAGPYNEQFF. CDR3 DNA sequence: TGTGCCAGCAGCTTAGCGGGACCCTACAATGAGCAGTTCTTC.

This clone was counted once. The chain carries TRBV9 and TRBJ2-2; TRBD2 matches 8 bases. This CDR3 has 15 amino acids. V shed 0 bases and J 9 bases; nucleotides not matched to a gene: 7. Germline V lookup: CDR1 SGDLS, CDR2 YYNGEE. CDR3 in amino acids: CASSVAGAGAWELFF. For the CDR3, the DNA is TGTGCCAGCAGCGTAGCAGGAGCGGGAGCTTGGGAGCTGTTTTTT.

Remarks on this clone: Other DNA sequences in the same sample also yield this CDR3. V and J are TRBV7-7 and TRBJ2-3; perhaps D is TRBD1 or TRBD2 (5 bases each). Looked up from germline, CDR1 is SSHAT and CDR2 is FNYEAQ (reference sequence). Between the trimmed V and J ends, which lost 1 base and 1 base, there was a span of 9 bases. CDR3 size: 15 residues. The CDR3 sequence: CASSLGDGGTDTQYF. Here the CDR3 DNA reads TGTGCCAGCAGCTTAGGGGACGGAGGCACAGATACGCAGTATTTT.

For this clone: The sample carries other DNA sequences with the same CDR3. Written as DNA, the CDR3 is TGTGCCAGCAGCTTCGGGACAGACTACGAGCAGTACTTC. Its translation is CASSFGTDYEQYF. The chain couples TRBV11-2 to TRBJ2-7; 7 positions agree with TRBD1. The ends lost 3 bases at V and 3 bases at J; junction bases unmatched: 2. The CDR3 runs to 13 residues. The germline V gene encodes CDR1 SGHAT and CDR2 FQNNGV.